This TCR beta chain was captured by sequencing in a study of blood T cell repertoires in COVID-19. The study recruited people aged about 18 to 95 years across more than 20 US areas. The V gene lost 5 bases and the J gene lost 3 bases, with 14 bases spanning the gap. This CDR3 comprises 15 residues. CDR1 and CDR2 from the germline V gene are SSHAT and FNYEAQ (reference sequence). Some clones are missing from TCRdb's copy, which holds only in-frame ones; the method was immunoSEQ multiplex PCR. Of about 220,000 clones listed, roughly 83% are singletons. Sequencing was performed on PBMCs or T cells enriched from blood (not recorded which). The receptor was derived from a woman between 35 and 50 years old with acute COVID-19. The chain links TRBV7-7 to TRBJ2-1, with D possibly matching TRBD2 (6 bases). The CDR3 DNA reads as TGTGCCAGCAGCCGGGACTTGGGGATCTACAATGAGCAGTTCTTC. Translated, it gives CASSRDLGIYNEQFF.